The subject of this entry is one T cell receptor (beta chain). This sample is drawn from a study of CD8 T cells in Susac syndrome. In germline, CDR1 is SEHNR, CDR2 FQNEAQ (reference sequence). CDR3 size: 14 residues. Trimming took 5 bases from V and 7 from J, leaving 15 bases between them. The RNA, roughly 0.45 to 1 ug, was put through reverse transcription using random hexamers. TCRdb used MiXCR to reprocess the immunoSEQ multiplex PCR reads, holding one entry per CDR3 protein. The sample lists approximately 160,000 distinct CDR3 sequences; roughly 95% were seen once. The chain employs TRBV7-9 and TRBJ2-1; maybe TRBD1 (6 bases). This TCR was recovered from a human donor with multiple sclerosis. The sequencing input was CD4+ T cells from PBMCs. The CDR3 region is CASSVTGIGNEQFF. The CDR3 DNA sequence: TGTGCCAGCAGCGTTACAGGGATCGGAAATGAGCAGTTCTTC.